This T cell receptor (beta chain) was sequenced for a study of blood T cell repertoires in COVID-19. Study-level information: Sites in the United States, Italy and Spain provided acute and convalescent COVID-19 samples. T cells, B-cell-depleted T cells, or PBMCs provided the cDNA or gDNA that served as material.

Original processing notes: Scientists estimated how many nucleated cells there were by amplifying reference gene primers. Produced via immunoSEQ multiplex PCR; TCRdb's table is partial and in-frame only. Clonal size and the V and J genes are those of that table, whereas D and trimming came from the DNA. The sample includes 120,000 or so clones, around 81% of them seen just once. Germline lookup yields CDR1 SGHRS and CDR2 YFSETQ. The V end was cut by 1 base, the J end by 0 bases, with 18 bases between. The CDR3 loop spans 18 amino acids. The chain carries TRBV5-1 and TRBJ2-3, with D tentatively TRBD2 (6 bases). Sequencing was performed on peripheral blood. This clonotype was obtained from a man between 60 and 70 years old with acute or convalescent COVID-19. The CDR3 DNA reads TGCGCCAGCAGCTTGTTGGTAGCGGATACAACTAGCACAGATACGCAGTATTTT. Translation gives CASSLLVADTTSTDTQYF.